This TCR beta chain is from a study of early T cells in non-severe SARS-CoV-2 infection. One entry per CDR3 protein, called by TCRdb with MiXCR from the 5' RACE reads. The sample includes 70,000 or so distinct CDR3 sequences, around 13% of them seen just once. In germline, CDR1 is LNHDA, CDR2 SQIVND (reference sequence). J was trimmed by 2 bases and V by 2 bases; bases with no gene match: 3. The CDR3 spans 15 residues. This clonotype has a count of ten or more. The clonotype originates from an adult who was a healthcare worker with PCR-confirmed SARS-CoV-2 infection or an uninfected control (not recorded which). Material: whole blood. The rearrangement joins TRBV19 to TRBJ1-5; 7 bases fit TRBD1. The CDR3 reads CASSIRGQRNQPQHF. The CDR3 region has the DNA TGTGCCAGTAGTATAAGGGGGCAACGCAATCAGCCCCAGCATTTT.